These 16 T cell receptor beta chains came from one sample sequenced in a study of blood T cell repertoires in COVID-19. Assay: immunoSEQ multiplex PCR; the TCRdb copy retains only in-frame clones and omits some. The table shows about 96,000 clones, with over 70% occurring only once. Sequencing was performed on peripheral blood. The source of these receptors is a man aged 45 to 65 who had recovered from COVID-19.

J is TRBJ1-3 and V is TRBV5-5, with 7 bases that match TRBD1. The CDR3 loop spans 15 amino acids. The J segment lost 4 bases and the V segment lost 2 bases, leaving 6 bases of the junction unmatched. Germline V gene data show CDR1 as SGHKS and CDR2 as YYEKEE (reference sequence). The CDR3 DNA reads TGTGCCAGCAGCTTACAGGGGACCGGGGGAAACACCATATATTTT. It translates to CASSLQGTGGNTIYF.

The V gene is TRBV24-1, the J gene TRBJ1-2, with 11 bases aligning to TRBD1. The CDR3 totals 15 residues. Unmatched junction bases numbered 4, after V lost 5 bases and J lost 3 bases. From germline, CDR1 is KGHDR and CDR2 SFDVKD. The CDR3 here is CATSAWDRGDYGYTF. DNA for the CDR3: TGTGCCACCAGTGCCTGGGACAGGGGGGACTATGGCTACACCTTC.

The V and J genes are TRBV29-1 and TRBJ1-2, with a weak D call TRBD1 (6 bases). This CDR3 is built from 13 residues. Germline CDR1 SQVTM, CDR2 ANQGSEA. The V and J ends lost 4 bases and 2 bases respectively, with 11 bases between them. The CDR3 nucleotides read TGCAGCGTTGTCTCGGGACAAAACTATGGCTACACCTTC. It yields the protein CSVVSGQNYGYTF.

V usage is TRBV7-7 and J usage is TRBJ2-2; 9 nucleotides match TRBD1. Germline CDR1 SSHAT, CDR2 FNYEAQ (reference sequence). V lost 6 bases and J lost 4; bases outside the gene matches: 6. This CDR3 region has 15 residues. CDR3 sequence reads: CASRTGTGSTGELFF. As DNA, the CDR3 is TGTGCCAGCAGAACCGGGACAGGGTCCACCGGGGAGCTGTTTTTT.

The V gene is TRBV7-2, the J gene TRBJ1-1, with 8 bases aligning to TRBD1. In germline, CDR1 is SGHTA, CDR2 FQGNSA. The CDR3 length is 12 residues. V shed 4 bases, J shed 10 bases, and the junction held 5 bases outside the gene matches. The CDR3 region is CASSSGQGVAFF. The CDR3 DNA is TGTGCCAGCAGCTCAGGACAGGGCGTAGCTTTCTTT.

This clone was seen only once. This chain uses TRBV19 with TRBJ2-4; 7 nucleotides agree with TRBD1. The CDR3 runs 20 residues. Germline loops: CDR1 LNHDA, CDR2 SQIVND (reference sequence). V shed 4 bases and J 0 bases; nucleotides not matched to a gene: 18. CDR3 in DNA: TGTGCCAGTAGTACGGGGACAGAGACTACCTACTACTTAGCCAAAAACATTCAGTACTTC. Amino acid sequence: CASSTGTETTYYLAKNIQYF.

The gene calls are TRBV6-5 and TRBJ2-2, with D tentatively TRBD1 (6 bases). Trimming left V 6 bases short and J 2 bases short, with 13 bases between. Germline values: CDR1 MNHEY, CDR2 SVGAGI. The CDR3 length is 15 residues. CDR3 coding DNA: TGTGCCAGCAGGCAACCAGGGACAAACACCGGGGAGCTGTTTTTT. This sequence encodes CASRQPGTNTGELFF.

The chain has TRBV6-5 and TRBJ2-3; 7 nucleotides match TRBD1. With V trimmed by 6 bases and J by 2 bases, 5 bases remained unmatched. This CDR3 has 14 residues. Germline CDR1 is MNHEY and CDR2 is SVGAGI. The CDR3 is CASRPGTVTDTQYF. In DNA form, the CDR3 reads TGTGCCAGCAGACCCGGGACAGTCACAGATACGCAGTATTTT.

This chain joins TRBV7-9 and TRBJ1-1; 7 bases map to TRBD1. With V trimmed by 1 base and J by 5 bases, 4 bases remained unmatched. Germline V lookup: CDR1 SEHNR, CDR2 FQNEAQ (reference sequence). The CDR3 covers 14 residues. CDR3 nucleotides: TGTGCCAGCAGCTTAGTTAGCAGGGGGACTGAAGCTTTCTTT. Its translation: CASSLVSRGTEAFF.

The rearrangement uses TRBV19 and TRBJ2-7; D gene unclear. With 5 bases removed from V and 2 bases from J, the gap between germline ends came to 16 bases. Per germline, CDR1 LNHDA and CDR2 SQIVND (reference sequence). This CDR3 has 15 amino acids. DNA of the CDR3: TGTGCCAGTAGTCCCGACACTGGCTTTACCTACGAGCAGTACTTC. Protein sequence: CASSPDTGFTYEQYF. Full variable domain (remainder filled in from reference TRBV19 and TRBJ2-7): DGGITQSPKYLFRKEGQNVTLSCEQNLNHDAMYWYRQDPGQGLRLIYYSQIVNDFQKGDIAEGYSVSREKKESFPLTVTSAQKNPTAFYLCASSPDTGFTYEQYFGPGTRLTVT.

The gene calls are TRBV19 and TRBJ1-1; 9 bases agree with TRBD1. The CDR3 consists of 15 residues. After removal of 5 bases from V and 4 bases from J, the junction contained 8 bases not matched to a gene. Germline lookup yields CDR1 LNHDA and CDR2 SQIVND (reference sequence). CDR3 sequence (DNA): TGTGCCAGTAGTTTCCTCGGGACAGGGTCCACTGAAGCTTTCTTT. Translating gives CASSFLGTGSTEAFF.

This clone turned up a few times. The chain combines TRBV30 with TRBJ1-2; maybe TRBD1 (5 bases). There are 11 residues in the CDR3. The germline CDR1 and CDR2 sequences are GTSNPN and SVGIG (reference sequence). Deletions cut 2 bases from V and 7 bases from J, with 8 bases between. The CDR3 spells CAWSIGGGYTF. Written as DNA, the CDR3 is TGTGCCTGGAGTATCGGGGGTGGCTACACCTTC.

The rearrangement uses TRBV7-9 and TRBJ2-5, with 7 bases matching TRBD1. The CDR3 runs to 17 residues. Losses at the gene ends were 3 bases for V and 0 bases for J; bases not matched to a gene: 10. Germline assignment: CDR1 SEHNR and CDR2 FQNEAQ (reference sequence). The CDR3 region is CASSFKSGQRNQETQYF. CDR3 bases: TGTGCCAGCAGCTTTAAGTCGGGACAGCGAAACCAAGAGACCCAGTACTTC.

This chain uses TRBV7-9 with TRBJ2-7, with 10 nucleotides matching TRBD2. Germline V gives CDR1 SEHNR, CDR2 FQNEAQ (reference sequence). This CDR3 has 16 residues. V shed 5 bases and J 7 bases; nucleotides not matched to a gene: 14. Here the CDR3 DNA reads TGTGCCAGCAGCCCCGGCGCGGGACTAGCGCTAGGAGAGCAGTACTTC. This encodes CASSPGAGLALGEQYF.

The chain links TRBV5-6 to TRBJ2-7, with 7 bases matching TRBD1. With V trimmed by 4 bases and J by 0 bases, 7 bases remained unmatched. CDR1 and CDR2 from the germline V gene are SGHDT and YYEEEE. This CDR3 has 15 amino acids. The CDR3, as DNA: TGTGCCAGCAGCGAGACAGGGCGGCACTCCTACGAGCAGTACTTC. It yields the protein CASSETGRHSYEQYF.

The genes are TRBV2 and TRBJ1-5, with a possible D match to TRBD1 (5 bases). V lost 3 bases to trimming and J lost 7 bases, with 13 bases between them. Per the germline V gene, CDR1 is SNHLY and CDR2 is FYNNEI. This CDR3 is built from 14 residues. The CDR3 loop reads CASSDVSGVQPQHF. DNA for the CDR3: TGTGCCAGCAGTGATGTATCGGGGGTCCAGCCCCAGCATTTT.